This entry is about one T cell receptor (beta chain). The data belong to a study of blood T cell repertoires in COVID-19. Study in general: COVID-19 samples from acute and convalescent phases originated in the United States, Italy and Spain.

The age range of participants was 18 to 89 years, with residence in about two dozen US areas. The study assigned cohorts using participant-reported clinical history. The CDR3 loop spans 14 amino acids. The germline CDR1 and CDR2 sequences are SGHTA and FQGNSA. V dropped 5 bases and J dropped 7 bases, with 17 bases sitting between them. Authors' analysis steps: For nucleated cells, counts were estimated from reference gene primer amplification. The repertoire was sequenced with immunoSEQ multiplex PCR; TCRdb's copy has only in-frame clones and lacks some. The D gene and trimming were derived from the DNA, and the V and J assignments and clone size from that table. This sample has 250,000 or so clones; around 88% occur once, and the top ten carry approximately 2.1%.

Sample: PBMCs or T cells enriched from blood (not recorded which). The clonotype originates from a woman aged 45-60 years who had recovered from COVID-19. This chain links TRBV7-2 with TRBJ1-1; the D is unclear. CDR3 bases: TGTGCCAGCAGCCCCCCTCCCTGGGCGGGTGAAGCTTTCTTT. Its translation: CASSPPPWAGEAFF.